This T cell receptor beta chain was sequenced in a study of blood T cells in healthy people across ages. Study context: Per two T cells, template switching captured roughly one barcoded beta molecule. Overall study results and limits: TCR beta diversity per million T cells fell roughly linearly with age.

V shed 7 bases and J shed 7 bases, with 19 bases lying between them. The CDR3 has 15 residues. The V gene's germline CDR1 is SEHNR and CDR2 FQNEAQ (reference sequence). Primers used in a second PCR of about 7 to 11 cycles were a sample-barcoded 5' primer and a J-beta primer mix. Tagging of each cDNA molecule was performed by a template-switch adaptor with 12 random nucleotides. MiXCR was run by TCRdb on the 5' RACE reads, yielding one entry per CDR3 protein. The repertoire has over 600,000 distinct CDR3 sequences, 35% to 60% of them found once; the top ten carry 15% to 20%. In regard to this clonotype: Its cognate antigen is unknown.

Around 10 milliliters of peripheral blood were drawn from each donor. This chain joins TRBV7-9 and TRBJ1-4; no definite D call. The sequence was obtained from a man at least 80 years old in good health. The specimen sequenced was blood. DNA for the CDR3: TGTGCCAGCATTAGTGAAACAGCCTCGGGTGAAAAACTGTTTTTT. Its protein product is CASISETASGEKLFF.